The present TCR beta chain was sequenced within a study of OX40 agonist ivuxolimab in advanced cancers. Across the study: Clinicians treated patients with ivuxolimab, an agonistic anti-OX40 (CD134) antibody.

V was cut by 0 bases and J by 9 bases, with 15 bases left in between. CDR3 length: 15 amino acids. From germline, CDR1 is LNHNV and CDR2 YYDKDF (reference sequence). Sequenced by immunoSEQ multiplex PCR; TCRdb stores in-frame clones only, minus some. The sample includes around 40,000 clones, 70% to 90% of them seen just once. This material consisted of CD4+ or CD8+ T cells sorted from blood, taken in a trial of the OX40 agonist ivuxolimab. The chain carries TRBV15 and TRBJ2-1; D may be TRBD1 (5 bases). The clonotype originates from an adult with an advanced solid tumor such as melanoma, head and neck, liver or kidney cancer. CDR3 coding DNA: TGTGCCACCAGCAGAGATCGGGTCAGGGCGATTGAGCAGTTCTTC. Its translation is CATSRDRVRAIEQFF.